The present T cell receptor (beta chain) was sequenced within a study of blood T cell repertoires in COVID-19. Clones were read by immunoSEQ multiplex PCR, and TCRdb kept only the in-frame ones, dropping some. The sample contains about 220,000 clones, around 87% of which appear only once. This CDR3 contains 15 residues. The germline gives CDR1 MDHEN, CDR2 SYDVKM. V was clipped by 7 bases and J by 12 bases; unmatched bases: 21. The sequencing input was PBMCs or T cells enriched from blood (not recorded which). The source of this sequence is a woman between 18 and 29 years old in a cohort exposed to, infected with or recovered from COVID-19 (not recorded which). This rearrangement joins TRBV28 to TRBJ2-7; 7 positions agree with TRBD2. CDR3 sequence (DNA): TGTGCCAGCACCCTGGGAGGGCAGCTCACTAACAAGCTGTACTTC. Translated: CASTLGGQLTNKLYF.